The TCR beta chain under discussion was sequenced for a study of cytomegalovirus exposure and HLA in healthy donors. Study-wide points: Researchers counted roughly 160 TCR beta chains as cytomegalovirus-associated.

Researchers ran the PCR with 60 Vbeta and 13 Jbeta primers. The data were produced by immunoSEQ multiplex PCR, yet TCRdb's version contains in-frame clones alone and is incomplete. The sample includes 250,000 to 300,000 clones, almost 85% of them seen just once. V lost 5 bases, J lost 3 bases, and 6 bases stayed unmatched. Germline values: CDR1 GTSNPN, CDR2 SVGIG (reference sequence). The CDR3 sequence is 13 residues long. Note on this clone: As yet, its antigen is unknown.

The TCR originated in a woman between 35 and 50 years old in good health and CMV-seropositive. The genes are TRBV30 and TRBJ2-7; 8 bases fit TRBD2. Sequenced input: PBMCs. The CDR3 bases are TGTGCCTGGTCCGGGACTAGTCGCTACGAGCAGTACTTC. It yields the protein CAWSGTSRYEQYF.